This T cell receptor beta chain derives from a study of CD8+ T cells in alopecia areata. Whole-study results and caveats: Many expanded lesional clones stayed in scalp and blood while on tofacitinib. Normal scalp showed lower clonality than lesional scalp, especially alopecia totalis/universalis.

In the case of this clone: Its specificity is not known.

The treatment was: oral pan-JAK inhibitor, 5-10 mg twice daily. TCR sequencing used cDNA made by reverse transcription of extracted RNA. Produced via immunoSEQ multiplex PCR; TCRdb's table is partial and in-frame only. This sample has about 190,000 clones, with 58% found just once. The CDR3 runs 15 residues. With 6 bases clipped from V and 2 bases from J, the junction kept 12 bases outside the gene matches. CDR1 is SQVTM and CDR2 is ANQGSEA in the germline V gene. The chain combines TRBV29-1 with TRBJ1-2, with TRBD1 matching 7 bases. This TCR came from a human donor with alopecia areata. This specimen consisted of CD8+ T cells sorted from blood, obtained at week 24, from a patient treated with tofacitinib. The chain's CDR3 is CSVAEGQPKNYGYTF. CDR3 nucleotides: TGCAGCGTCGCGGAGGGACAGCCTAAGAACTATGGCTACACCTTC.